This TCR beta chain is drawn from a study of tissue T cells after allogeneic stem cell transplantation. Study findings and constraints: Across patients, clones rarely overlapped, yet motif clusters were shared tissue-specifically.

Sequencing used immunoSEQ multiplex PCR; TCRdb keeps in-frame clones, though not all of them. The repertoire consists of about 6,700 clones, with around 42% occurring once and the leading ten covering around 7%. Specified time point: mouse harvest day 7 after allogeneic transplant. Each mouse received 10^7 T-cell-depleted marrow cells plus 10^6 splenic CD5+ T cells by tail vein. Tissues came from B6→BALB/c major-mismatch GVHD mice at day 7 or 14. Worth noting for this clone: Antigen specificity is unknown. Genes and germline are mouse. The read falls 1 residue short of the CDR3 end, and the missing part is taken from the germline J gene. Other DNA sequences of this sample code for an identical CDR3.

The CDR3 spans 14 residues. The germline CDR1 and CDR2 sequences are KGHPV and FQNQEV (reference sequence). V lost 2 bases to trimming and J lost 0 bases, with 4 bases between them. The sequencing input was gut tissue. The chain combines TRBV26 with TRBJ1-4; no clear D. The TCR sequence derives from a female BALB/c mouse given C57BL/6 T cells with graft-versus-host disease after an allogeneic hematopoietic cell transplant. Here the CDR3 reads CASSLQFSNERLFF. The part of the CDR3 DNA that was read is TGTGCCAGCAGTCTGCAGTTTTCCAACGAAAGATTATTT.